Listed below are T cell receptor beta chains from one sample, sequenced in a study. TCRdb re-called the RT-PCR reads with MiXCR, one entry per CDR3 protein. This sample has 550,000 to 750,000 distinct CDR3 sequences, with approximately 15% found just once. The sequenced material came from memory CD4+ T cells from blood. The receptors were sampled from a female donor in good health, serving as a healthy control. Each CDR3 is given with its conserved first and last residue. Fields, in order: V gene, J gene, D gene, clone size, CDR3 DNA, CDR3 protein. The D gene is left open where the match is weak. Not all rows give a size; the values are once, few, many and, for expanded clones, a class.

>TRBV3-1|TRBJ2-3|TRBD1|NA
TGTGCCAGCAGCCCCGCCCGGGACAGGGTAACGCAGTATTTT
CASSPARDRVTQYF
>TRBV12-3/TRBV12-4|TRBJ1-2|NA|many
TGTGCCAGCAGTTTAACGACAGACTATGGCTACACCTTC
CASSLTTDYGYTF
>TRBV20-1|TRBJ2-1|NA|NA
TGCAGTGCTAGAGGCCGACGAGAGTATTACAATGAGCAGTTCTTC
CSARGRREYYNEQFF
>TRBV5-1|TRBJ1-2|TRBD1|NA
TGCGCCAGCAGCCTGGACAGGGGGCGCTGGAATGGCTACACCTTC
CASSLDRGRWNGYTF
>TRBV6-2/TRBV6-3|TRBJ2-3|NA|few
TGTGCCAGCAGTCCGGAGGACGGCTTGGAGTATTTT
CASSPEDGLEYF
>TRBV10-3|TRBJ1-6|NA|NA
TGTGCCATCAGTGACCCCGGTCAACTTTTTTCCCTCCACTTT
CAISDPGQLFSLHF
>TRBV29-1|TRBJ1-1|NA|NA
TGCAGCGTTGACTTGGGGAACACTGAAGCTTTCTTT
CSVDLGNTEAFF
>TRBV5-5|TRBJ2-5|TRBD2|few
TGTGCCAGCAGGCCGGGGGGGCCCGGGACCCAGTACTTC
CASRPGGPGTQYF
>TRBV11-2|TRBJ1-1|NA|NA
TGTGCCAGCAGCTTATCTCCACCACAGGGTTCCACTGAAGCTTTCTTT
CASSLSPPQGSTEAFF
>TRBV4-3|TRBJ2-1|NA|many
TGCGCCAGCAGCCAAGTTGCAGGGATTTTTAAGTTCTTC
CASSQVAGIFKFF
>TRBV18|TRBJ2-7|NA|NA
TGTGCCAGCTCACCACCGGGAGGTCTGTACGAGCAGTACTTC
CASSPPGGLYEQYF
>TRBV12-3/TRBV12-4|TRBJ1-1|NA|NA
TGTGCCAGCAGTACCTGGGGGTCGGAGAACACTGAAGCTTTCTTT
CASSTWGSENTEAFF
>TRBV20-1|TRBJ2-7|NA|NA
TGCAGTGCTAGAAGGCAGGGCAGCGACGAGCAGTACTTC
CSARRQGSDEQYF
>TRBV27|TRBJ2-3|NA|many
TGTGCCAGCAGTTTGGTTGGGACGGGGTCGGCCTTAGATACGCAGTATTTT
CASSLVGTGSALDTQYF
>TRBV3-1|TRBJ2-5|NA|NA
TGTGCCAGCAGCCCGCAGGCGGGGCAAGAGACCCAGTACTTC
CASSPQAGQETQYF
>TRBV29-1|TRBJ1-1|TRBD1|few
TGCAGCGTTGAAAACCCGACAGGGAGGGGGACTGAAGCTTTCTTT
CSVENPTGRGTEAFF
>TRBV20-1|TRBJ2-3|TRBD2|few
TGCAGTGCTAGACTAGCGGGAGGCCCCGGGTACTCTAGCACAGATACGCAGTATTTT
CSARLAGGPGYSSTDTQYF
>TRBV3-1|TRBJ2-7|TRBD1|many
TGTGCCAGCAGCCAACGAGACAGGGGAGGTTACGAGCAGTACTTC
CASSQRDRGGYEQYF
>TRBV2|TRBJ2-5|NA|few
TGTGCCAGCAGGGCTGAGGGGACCCAGTACTTC
CASRAEGTQYF
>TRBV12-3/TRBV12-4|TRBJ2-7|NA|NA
TGTGCCAGCAGTTTACGGGGAATCCTAATACAGGGATCCTACGAGCAGTACTTC
CASSLRGILIQGSYEQYF
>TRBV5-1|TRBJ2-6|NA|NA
TGCGCCAGCAGCTTGTACCCACAGGGCTCCGACGTCTTGACTTTC
CASSLYPQGSDVLTF
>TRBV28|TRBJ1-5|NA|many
TGTGCCAGCACCCGGGGGGGAGGCAATCAGCCCCAGCATTTT
CASTRGGGNQPQHF
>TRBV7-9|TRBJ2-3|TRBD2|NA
TGTGCCCGCTCGGACGCTAGCGGGGACACAGATACGCAGTATTTT
CARSDASGDTDTQYF
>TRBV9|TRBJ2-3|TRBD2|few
TGTGCCAGCAGCCCTAGCGGGAGGCCTAGCACAGATACGCAGTATTTT
CASSPSGRPSTDTQYF
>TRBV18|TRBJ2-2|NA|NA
TGTGCCAGCTCACCAATGACAGGAGTCACCGGGGAGCTGTTTTTT
CASSPMTGVTGELFF
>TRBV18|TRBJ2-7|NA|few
TGTGCCAGCTCACCACCAGGGAACTACGAGCAGTACTTC
CASSPPGNYEQYF
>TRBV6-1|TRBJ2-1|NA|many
TGTGCCAGCACCGAAGGGGGTAATGAGCAGTTCTTC
CASTEGGNEQFF
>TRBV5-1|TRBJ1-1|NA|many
TGCGCCAGCACCGGACCCGGGACAAGCTCTGAAGCTTTCTTT
CASTGPGTSSEAFF
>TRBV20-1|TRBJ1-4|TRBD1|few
TGCAGTGCTGGACAGGCGCTCAATGAAAAACTGTTTTTT
CSAGQALNEKLFF
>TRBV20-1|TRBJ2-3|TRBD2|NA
TGCAGTGCTAGGGGACTAGCCCTTTCCAAAGATACGCAGTATTTT
CSARGLALSKDTQYF
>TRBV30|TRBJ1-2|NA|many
TGTGCCTGGAGTGGTACTATTAGGGGCTACACCTTC
CAWSGTIRGYTF
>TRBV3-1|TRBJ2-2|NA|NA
TGTGCCAGCAGCCAGTGGCCCGGGGAGCTGTTTTTT
CASSQWPGELFF
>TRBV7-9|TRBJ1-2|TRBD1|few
TGTGCCAGCGGCACGGAGGGGGCGCCTAACTATGGCTACACCTTC
CASGTEGAPNYGYTF
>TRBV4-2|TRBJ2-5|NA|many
TGTGCCAGCAGCCAAGACAGTCTCCAAGAGACCCAGTACTTC
CASSQDSLQETQYF
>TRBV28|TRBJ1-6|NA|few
TGTGCCAGCAGTCAGACCGGAGGAGATTCACCCCTCCACTTT
CASSQTGGDSPLHF